A selection of T cell receptor beta chains follows, all from one sample in a study of shared clonotypes between healthy human individuals. Sequencing was performed with immunoSEQ multiplex PCR; in TCRdb, only in-frame clones are kept and a portion is missing. The data show roughly 2.1 million clones, 85% to 95% seen once. Input material: naive CD8+ T cells from PBMCs. The receptors shown here come from a man aged 18 to 29 in good health. Some clones in this sample may be carry-over from other donors' samples. Both conserved end residues are part of each CDR3. The D gene is left open where the match is weak. Clone size appears in some rows only: once, few, many, or a class for an expanded clone.

D,V,size,J,CDR3,DNA
-,TRBV7-2,-,TRBJ1-1,CASSLPRTIVTEAFF,TGTGCCAGCAGCTTACCGCGGACCATCGTCACTGAAGCTTTCTTT
-,TRBV29-1,-,TRBJ2-7,CSVEGRDPSYEQYF,TGCAGCGTTGAAGGGCGGGACCCCTCCTACGAGCAGTACTTC
-,TRBV2,-,TRBJ2-5,CASSEYKGETQYF,TGTGCCAGCAGTGAATATAAGGGGGAGACCCAGTACTTC
-,TRBV15,-,TRBJ1-2,CATSDNRAGYTF,TGTGCCACCAGCGATAACAGGGCTGGCTACACCTTC
TRBD1,TRBV4-1,-,TRBJ1-5,CASSQRAGTGDLYSNQPQHF,TGCGCCAGCAGCCAGCGAGCCGGGACAGGGGACCTTTATAGCAATCAGCCCCAGCATTTT
TRBD2,TRBV6-5,-,TRBJ2-3,CASRPGTSGDTQYF,TGTGCCAGCAGACCTGGGACTAGCGGAGATACGCAGTATTTT
-,TRBV27,-,TRBJ1-1,CASSLSDVAEAFF,TGTGCCAGCAGTTTATCGGACGTCGCTGAAGCTTTCTTT
-,TRBV27,-,TRBJ2-5,CASSSRLGGVGEIGGETQYF,TGTGCCAGCAGTTCACGTTTGGGGGGTGTTGGCGAAATAGGAGGAGAGACCCAGTACTTC
-,TRBV9,-,TRBJ2-2,CASSGSSGTGELFF,TGTGCCAGCAGCGGCTCTTCTGGTACCGGGGAGCTGTTTTTT
-,TRBV15,-,TRBJ1-4,CATQVPGAQDEKLFF,TGTGCCACCCAGGTACCGGGGGCGCAAGATGAAAAACTGTTTTTT
-,TRBV5-1,-,TRBJ2-1,CASSLGRQILYNEQFF,TGCGCCAGCAGCTTGGGCCGGCAGATTCTCTACAATGAGCAGTTCTTC
-,TRBV11-2,few,TRBJ1-1,CASSLDRVGTRTEAFF,TGTGCCAGCAGCTTAGATCGGGTAGGGACCCGCACTGAAGCTTTCTTT
-,TRBV7-9,-,TRBJ2-5,CASSLYGDETQYF,TGTGCCAGCAGCTTATATGGGGACGAGACCCAGTACTTC
-,TRBV19,-,TRBJ1-1,CASSIVGDLNTEAFF,TGTGCCAGTAGTATAGTGGGGGATTTGAACACTGAAGCTTTCTTT
-,TRBV12-5,-,TRBJ2-3,CASGPSHGAITDTQYF,TGTGCTAGTGGTCCGTCCCATGGGGCGATCACAGATACGCAGTATTTT
-,TRBV25-1,-,TRBJ1-4,CASSDGPPGNEKLFF,TGTGCCAGCAGTGATGGACCCCCGGGGAATGAAAAACTGTTTTTT
-,TRBV13,-,TRBJ2-1,CASSPADRLVYNEQFF,TGTGCCAGCAGTCCAGCCGACAGGTTGGTCTACAATGAGCAGTTCTTC
-,TRBV14,-,TRBJ1-1,CASSLSVATEAFF,TGTGCCAGCAGCCTTAGCGTTGCCACTGAAGCTTTCTTT
-,TRBV7-9,few,TRBJ1-1,CASSGSPRGTEAFF,TGTGCCAGCAGCGGGAGCCCTAGGGGAACTGAAGCTTTCTTT
-,TRBV7-9,-,TRBJ1-6,CASSGVIPNSPLHF,TGTGCCAGCAGCGGGGTAATTCCAAATTCACCCCTCCACTTT
-,TRBV19,-,TRBJ2-4,CASSSHVASKNIQYF,TGTGCCAGTAGTTCCCATGTTGCCAGTAAAAACATTCAGTACTTC
-,TRBV1,-,TRBJ1-1,CTSSFGGGVGAEAFF,TGCACCAGCAGCTTTGGGGGGGGCGTGGGTGCTGAAGCTTTCTTT
TRBD1,TRBV5-4,-,TRBJ2-7,CASSYRETPGQGSYEQYF,TGTGCCAGCAGCTACAGGGAAACACCGGGACAGGGCTCCTACGAGCAGTACTTC
TRBD2,TRBV29-1,-,TRBJ2-1,CSAIAGVEQFF,TGCAGCGCCATAGCGGGAGTGGAGCAGTTCTTC
-,TRBV15,-,TRBJ1-1,CATSALPPEAFF,TGTGCCACCAGTGCGCTCCCACCGGAAGCTTTCTTT